This TCR beta chain was sequenced during a study of blood T cell repertoires in COVID-19. This table comes from immunoSEQ multiplex PCR, and its TCRdb copy is limited to in-frame clones, with some not included. The sample lists fewer than 600,000 clones; 88% were seen once. This CDR3 contains 13 residues. The V end lost 6 bases, the J end lost 1 base, and 9 bases lay between the germline ends. This chain uses TRBV12-3 or TRBV12-4 with TRBJ1-1; D call uncertain. This clonotype was obtained from a woman in her thirties or forties who had recovered from COVID-19. Sequencing was performed on PBMCs or T cells enriched from blood (not recorded which). This CDR3 reads CASSYTENTEAFF. In nucleotides, the CDR3 is TGTGCCAGCAGCTATACAGAGAACACTGAAGCTTTCTTT.